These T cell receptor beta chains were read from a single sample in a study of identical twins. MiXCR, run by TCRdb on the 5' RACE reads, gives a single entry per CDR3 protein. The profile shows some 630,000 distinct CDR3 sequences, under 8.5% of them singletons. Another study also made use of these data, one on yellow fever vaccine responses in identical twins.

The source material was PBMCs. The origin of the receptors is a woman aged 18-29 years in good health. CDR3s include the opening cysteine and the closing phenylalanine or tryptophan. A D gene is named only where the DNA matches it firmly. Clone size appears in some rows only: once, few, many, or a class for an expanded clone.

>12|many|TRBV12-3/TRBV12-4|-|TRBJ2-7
CASTTNNNEQYF
TGTGCCAGCACCACTAATAATAACGAGCAGTACTTC
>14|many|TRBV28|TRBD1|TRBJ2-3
CASRKGQGLNTQYF
TGTGCCAGCAGGAAGGGACAGGGTTTGAATACGCAGTATTTT
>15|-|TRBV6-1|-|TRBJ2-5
CASKSSRAGGETQYF
TGTGCCAGCAAATCATCGAGAGCCGGAGGAGAGACCCAGTACTTC
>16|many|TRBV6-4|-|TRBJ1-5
CASSAYRVSGNQPQHF
TGTGCCAGCAGTGCTTACAGGGTGTCGGGCAATCAGCCCCAGCATTTT
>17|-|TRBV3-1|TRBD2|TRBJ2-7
CASSQLSLAGAPYEQYF
TGTGCCAGCAGCCAACTAAGTCTAGCGGGAGCTCCCTACGAGCAGTACTTC
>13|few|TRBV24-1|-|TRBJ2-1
CATSAQSRGEQFF
TGTGCCACCAGTGCACAGTCTAGGGGTGAGCAGTTCTTC
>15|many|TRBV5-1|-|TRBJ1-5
CASSLDFAGNQPQHF
TGCGCCAGCAGCTTGGATTTTGCAGGCAATCAGCCCCAGCATTTT
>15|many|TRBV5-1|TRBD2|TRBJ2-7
CASSLASGRKYEQYF
TGCGCCAGCAGCTTGGCTAGCGGGAGAAAATACGAGCAGTACTTC
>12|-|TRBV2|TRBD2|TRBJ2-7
CATRSGAYEQYF
TGTGCCACCAGAAGCGGGGCTTACGAGCAGTACTTC
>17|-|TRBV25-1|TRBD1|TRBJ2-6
CASSGDRALSGANVLTF
TGTGCCAGCAGTGGTGACAGGGCCCTCTCTGGGGCCAACGTCCTGACTTTC
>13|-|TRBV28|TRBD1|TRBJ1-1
CASSAGTVLEAFF
TGTGCCAGCAGCGCCGGGACAGTACTTGAAGCTTTCTTT
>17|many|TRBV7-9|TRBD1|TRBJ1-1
CASSQGTAYGVNTEAFF
TGTGCCAGCAGCCAAGGGACAGCCTATGGGGTGAACACTGAAGCTTTCTTT
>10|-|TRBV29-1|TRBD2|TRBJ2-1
CSVASGEQFF
TGCAGCGTTGCTAGCGGTGAGCAGTTCTTC
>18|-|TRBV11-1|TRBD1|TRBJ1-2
CASSSSQTGGLSNYGYTF
TGTGCCAGCAGCTCTTCCCAGACAGGGGGCTTATCTAACTATGGCTACACCTTC
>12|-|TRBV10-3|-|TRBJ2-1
CAHAGRNNEQFF
TGTGCGCATGCCGGGCGCAACAATGAGCAGTTCTTC
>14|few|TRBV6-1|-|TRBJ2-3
CASILTDSTDTQYF
TGTGCCAGCATATTGACGGATAGCACAGATACGCAGTATTTT
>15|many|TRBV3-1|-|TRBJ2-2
CASRYGTQTAGELFF
TGTGCCAGCAGATACGGGACCCAGACCGCAGGGGAGCTGTTTTTT
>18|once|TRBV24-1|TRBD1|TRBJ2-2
CATSDMTTGGSVTGELFF
TGTGCCACCAGTGATATGACGACAGGGGGTTCGGTCACCGGGGAGCTGTTTTTT
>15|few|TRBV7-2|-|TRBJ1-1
CASSPQGDMNTEAFF
TGTGCCAGCAGTCCACAGGGCGACATGAACACTGAAGCTTTCTTT
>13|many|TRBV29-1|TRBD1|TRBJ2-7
CSVWTGEYHEQYF
TGCAGCGTTTGGACAGGGGAGTACCACGAGCAGTACTTC
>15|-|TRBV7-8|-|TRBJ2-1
CASSLSHQAYNEQFF
TGTGCCAGCAGCTTAAGCCACCAGGCCTACAATGAGCAGTTCTTC
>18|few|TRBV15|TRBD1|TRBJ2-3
CATSRETHDRGSTDTQYF
TGTGCCACCAGCAGAGAGACCCACGACAGGGGGTCCACAGATACGCAGTATTTT
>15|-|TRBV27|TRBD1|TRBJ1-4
CASSLSGTGYEKLFF
TGTGCCAGCAGTTTGTCCGGGACAGGCTATGAAAAACTGTTTTTT
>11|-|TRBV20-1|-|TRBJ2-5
CSVRLGETQYF
TGCAGTGTTAGGTTGGGAGAGACCCAGTACTTC
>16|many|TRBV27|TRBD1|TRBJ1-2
CASSSRASGQGNGYTF
TGTGCCAGCAGTTCTCGCGCCTCAGGACAGGGAAATGGCTACACCTTC
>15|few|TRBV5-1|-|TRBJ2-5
CASSTTPGTQETQYF
TGCGCCAGCAGCACGACGCCCGGGACCCAAGAGACCCAGTACTTC
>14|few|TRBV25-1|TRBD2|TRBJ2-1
CASSVVGGADEQFF
TGTGCCAGCAGTGTCGTCGGGGGGGCTGATGAGCAGTTCTTC
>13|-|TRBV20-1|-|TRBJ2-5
CSASRGTSETQYF
TGCAGTGCTAGCCGTGGGACGTCGGAGACCCAGTACTTC
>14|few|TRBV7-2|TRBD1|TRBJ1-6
CASSPDRVASPLHF
TGTGCCAGCAGCCCAGACAGGGTGGCTTCACCCCTCCACTTT
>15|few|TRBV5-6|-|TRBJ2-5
CASTSLGLLQETQYF
TGTGCCAGCACCTCCCTCGGGCTCCTTCAAGAGACCCAGTACTTC
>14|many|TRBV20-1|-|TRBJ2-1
CSARDILGTNEQFF
TGCAGTGCTAGAGATATTTTGGGTACCAATGAGCAGTTCTTC
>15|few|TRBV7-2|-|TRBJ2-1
CASSLGGPHNSEQFF
TGTGCCAGCAGCTTAGGGGGACCCCACAATAGTGAGCAGTTCTTC
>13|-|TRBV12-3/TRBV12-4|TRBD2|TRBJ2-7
CASCPSGTGEQYF
TGTGCCAGCTGCCCTAGCGGGACGGGCGAGCAGTACTTC
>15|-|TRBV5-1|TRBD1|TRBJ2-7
CASRLGTESSYEQYF
TGCGCCAGCAGGTTGGGGACAGAGAGTTCCTACGAGCAGTACTTC
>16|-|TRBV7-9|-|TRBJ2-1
CASSFAVAALRNEQFF
TGTGCCAGCAGCTTTGCAGTAGCGGCCCTTCGGAATGAGCAGTTCTTC
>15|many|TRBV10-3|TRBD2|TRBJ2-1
CAISKAGGLYNEQFF
TGTGCCATCAGTAAAGCGGGAGGTCTCTACAATGAGCAGTTCTTC
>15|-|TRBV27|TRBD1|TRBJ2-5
CASSGQGAAQETQYF
TGTGCCAGCAGTGGCCAGGGGGCGGCCCAAGAGACCCAGTACTTC
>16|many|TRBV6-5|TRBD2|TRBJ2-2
CASSYSSAGVTGELFF
TGTGCCAGCAGCTACTCATCAGCGGGAGTCACCGGGGAGCTGTTTTTT
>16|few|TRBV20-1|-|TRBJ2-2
CSVRPSLGRDTGELFF
TGCAGTGTTAGACCCTCACTGGGCAGGGACACCGGGGAGCTGTTTTTT
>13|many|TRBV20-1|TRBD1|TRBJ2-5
CSATDRGQETQYF
TGCAGTGCAACGGACAGGGGGCAAGAGACCCAGTACTTC
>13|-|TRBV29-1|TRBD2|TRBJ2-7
CSVETSGPYEQYF
TGCAGCGTTGAAACTAGCGGGCCCTACGAGCAGTACTTC
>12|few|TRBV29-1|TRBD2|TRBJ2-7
CSAGTSAYEQYF
TGCAGCGCAGGGACTAGCGCTTACGAGCAGTACTTC
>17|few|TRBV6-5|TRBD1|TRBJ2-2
CASSYVVGTGGSGELFF
TGTGCCAGCAGTTACGTGGTCGGGACAGGGGGGTCCGGGGAGCTGTTTTTT
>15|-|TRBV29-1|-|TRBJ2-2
CSVEKQGGGTGELFF
TGCAGCGTTGAAAAACAGGGCGGGGGCACCGGGGAGCTGTTTTTT
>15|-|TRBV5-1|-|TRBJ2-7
CASSLGQVLHYEQYF
TGCGCCAGCAGCTTGGGACAGGTACTACACTACGAGCAGTACTTC
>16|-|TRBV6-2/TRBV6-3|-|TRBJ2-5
CASSYKVGGEEETQYF
TGTGCCAGCAGTTACAAGGTTGGAGGGGAGGAAGAGACCCAGTACTTC
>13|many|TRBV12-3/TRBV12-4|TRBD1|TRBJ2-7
CASSSDRSYEQYF
TGTGCCAGCAGTTCGGACAGGAGCTACGAGCAGTACTTC
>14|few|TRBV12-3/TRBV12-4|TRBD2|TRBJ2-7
CASSFVGTKTEQYF
TGTGCCAGCAGTTTCGTGGGGACTAAGACCGAGCAGTACTTC
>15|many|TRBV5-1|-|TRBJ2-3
CASSTVGASTDTQYF
TGCGCCAGCAGCACGGTCGGCGCTAGCACAGATACGCAGTATTTT
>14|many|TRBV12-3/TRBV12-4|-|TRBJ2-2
CASHLRERTGELFF
TGTGCCAGCCATTTACGGGAGAGAACCGGGGAGCTGTTTTTT
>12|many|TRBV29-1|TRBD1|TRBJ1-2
CSDLGQNYGYTF
TGCAGCGACCTGGGACAGAACTATGGCTACACCTTC
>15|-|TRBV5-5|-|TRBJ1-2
CASSQPARGNYGYTF
TGTGCCAGCAGCCAGCCCGCCAGGGGAAACTATGGCTACACCTTC
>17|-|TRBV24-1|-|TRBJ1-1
CATSDFRPKLTRTEAFF
TGTGCCACCAGTGATTTTAGGCCCAAATTGACGAGGACTGAAGCTTTCTTT
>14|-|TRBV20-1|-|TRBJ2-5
CSARDPRRLETQYF
TGCAGTGCTAGAGATCCAAGACGGTTAGAGACCCAGTACTTC
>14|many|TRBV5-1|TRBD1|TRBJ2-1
CASSSGGQGLEQFF
TGCGCCAGCAGCTCGGGGGGACAGGGTTTGGAGCAGTTCTTC
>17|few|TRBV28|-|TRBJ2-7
CASSLFEKRVAGYEQYF
TGTGCCAGCAGTTTATTCGAGAAAAGGGTCGCGGGCTACGAGCAGTACTTC